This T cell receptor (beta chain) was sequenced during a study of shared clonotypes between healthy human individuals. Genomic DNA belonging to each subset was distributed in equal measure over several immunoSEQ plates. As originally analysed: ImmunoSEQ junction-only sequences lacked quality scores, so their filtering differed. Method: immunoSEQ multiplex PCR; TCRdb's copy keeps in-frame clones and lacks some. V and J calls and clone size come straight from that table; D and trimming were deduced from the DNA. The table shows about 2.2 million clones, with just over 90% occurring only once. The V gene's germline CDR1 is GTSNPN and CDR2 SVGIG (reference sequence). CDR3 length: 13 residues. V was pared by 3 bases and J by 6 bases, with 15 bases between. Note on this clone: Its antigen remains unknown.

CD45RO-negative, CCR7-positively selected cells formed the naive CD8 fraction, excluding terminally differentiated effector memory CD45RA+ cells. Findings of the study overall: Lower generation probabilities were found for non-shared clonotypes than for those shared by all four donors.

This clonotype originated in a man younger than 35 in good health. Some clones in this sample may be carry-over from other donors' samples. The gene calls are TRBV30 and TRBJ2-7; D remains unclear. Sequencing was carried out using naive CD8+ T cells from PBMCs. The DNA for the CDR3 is TGTGCCTGGAGACTCGAGCCAGCCTCCGAGCAGTACTTC. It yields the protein CAWRLEPASEQYF.